This T cell receptor beta chain emerged from a study of T cells in Graves' hyperthyroidism and ophthalmopathy. Exclusion followed for patients with uncontrolled infection, other autoimmune disease, pregnancy or lactation. Thyroid ultrasound, orbital computed tomography, clinical symptoms, and serum thyroxine and TRAb underpinned diagnoses. About this clonotype itself: Its matching antigen is unknown.

Whole-study results and caveats: Most expanded thyroid clonotypes above 0.001 also appeared in blood. A model built on 13 V-J features separated ophthalmopathy from stable hyperthyroidism.

It was RNA transcripts that yielded the amplified TCR beta CDR3 regions. First-round RT-PCR of the TCR CDR3 relied on the HTBI primer set. TCRdb reanalysed the multiplex PCR reads using MiXCR and keeps one entry per CDR3 protein. The profile shows about 350,000 distinct CDR3 sequences, about 15% of them singletons. This sequence was found in a woman aged 25-40 years with Graves' hyperthyroidism. Source material: blood.

CDR3 region: CASSKGPHNQPQHF. CDR3 nucleotides: TGTGCCAGTAGTAAAGGGCCCCACAATCAGCCCCAGCATTTT. The chain couples TRBV19 to TRBJ1-5; the D is unclear. Germline lookup yields CDR1 LNHDA and CDR2 SQIVND (reference sequence). V was pared by 4 bases and J by 3 bases, with 10 bases between. The CDR3 spans 14 residues.